This TCR beta chain was documented in a study of T-cell reconstitution after alpha-beta-depleted transplantation in children. Study-wide findings and caveats: About two months after transplant, alpha-beta T cells reportedly came from several hundred expanded graft clones. At one year after transplant, newly produced T cells mostly accounted for T-cell counts and diversity.

About this clonotype itself: Its antigen is unknown.

This CDR3 contains 17 residues. The ends lost 0 bases at V and 6 bases at J; junction bases unmatched: 11. Germline CDR1 is SGDLS and CDR2 is YYNGEE. Unique molecular identifiers were used in preparing the TCRbeta library. MiXCR was run by TCRdb on the PCR reads, yielding one entry per CDR3 protein. The repertoire holds about 540,000 distinct CDR3 sequences, with roughly 27% as singletons. The rearrangement links TRBV9 to TRBJ1-3; 8 bases line up with TRBD1. This receptor was identified in a boy less than two years old with Wiskott-Aldrich syndrome, due to receive a stem cell transplant. This material consisted of PBMCs, taken before TCRalphabeta/CD19-depleted stem cell transplant. CDR3 loop: CASSVGVQGASVNTIYF. CDR3 sequence (DNA): TGTGCCAGCAGCGTAGGCGTCCAGGGGGCTTCCGTAAACACCATATATTTT.